The subject of this entry is one T cell receptor (beta chain). Antigen: not known. This record comes from a study of CD8+ T cells in alopecia areata. Whole-study findings and limits: Higher clonality was seen in lesional scalp than in normal scalp, especially in alopecia totalis/universalis. It was less clear whether patients shared TCRs than it was in mice, possibly because of HLA.

Reverse transcription of extracted RNA yielded cDNA, which provided the sequencing template. Produced via immunoSEQ multiplex PCR; TCRdb's table is partial and in-frame only. Counted here are some 130,000 clones, approximately 49% occurring once; the ten biggest clones make up roughly a sixth. Lesional scalp punch biopsies and peripheral blood came from alopecia areata patients. Germline-derived CDR1 and CDR2 are MGHRA and YSYEKL. V lost 5 bases to trimming and J lost 2 bases; unmatched junction nucleotides: 10. The CDR3 consists of 16 residues. Sequenced here: CD8+ T cells sorted from blood, sampled at week 0. This receptor was taken from a human donor with alopecia areata. V gene TRBV4-1 combines with J gene TRBJ2-5; the match to TRBD2 covers 8 bases. The CDR3 here is CASSGSARGGQETQYF. The CDR3 DNA sequence: TGCGCCAGCAGCGGCTCCGCCCGGGGGGGTCAAGAGACCCAGTACTTC.